This T cell receptor (beta chain) stems from a study of blood T cell repertoires in COVID-19. Clinical history as reported by participants underpinned cohort assignment. Per the study methods: How many nucleated cells were present was estimated from reference gene primer amplification. Assay used: immunoSEQ multiplex PCR; TCRdb lists only in-frame clones, some missing. The DNA gave D and trimming, while V, J and clone size come from that table. Of a few hundred thousand clones listed, 65% to 90% are singletons. The V gene's germline CDR1 is MNHEY and CDR2 SVGAGI. V lost 2 bases and J lost 11, with 9 bases in between. The CDR3 covers 11 residues.

The receptor was isolated from a woman in her thirties or forties with acute COVID-19. The sequenced sample consisted of PBMCs or T cells enriched from blood (not recorded which). The genes are TRBV6-5 and TRBJ1-1; D not certain. This CDR3 reads CASSYKPRAFF. The CDR3 DNA is TGTGCCAGCAGTTACAAACCTAGGGCTTTCTTT.